This T cell receptor (beta chain) was retrieved from a study of blood T cells in healthy people across ages. Study-level points and caveats: PBMCs left unsorted prevented a conclusive naive versus antigen-experienced comparison. The study found more naive CD4+ cells and higher diversity in long-lived than aged donors.

This clonotype occurred a few times. Its antigen remains unidentified. A second about 6 to 11 cycle PCR used barcoded and J-beta primers. TCRdb called the 5' RACE reads again in MiXCR, with one record for every CDR3 protein. The table includes roughly 1.5 million distinct CDR3 sequences, less than 45% detected once. Material for sequencing was blood. The sequence was collected from a woman between 18 and 30 years old in good health.

The chain's CDR3 is CASSLGISGRGSYNEQFF. CDR3 DNA: TGTGCCAGCAGCTTAGGGATTTCAGGGCGGGGCTCCTACAATGAGCAGTTCTTC. The V call is TRBV11-2, the J call TRBJ2-1; the D gene is possibly TRBD2 (6 bases). CDR3 length equals 18 residues. Trimming shortened V by 1 base and J by 0 bases, and 16 bases separated the two germline ends. Germline assignment: CDR1 SGHAT and CDR2 FQNNGV.